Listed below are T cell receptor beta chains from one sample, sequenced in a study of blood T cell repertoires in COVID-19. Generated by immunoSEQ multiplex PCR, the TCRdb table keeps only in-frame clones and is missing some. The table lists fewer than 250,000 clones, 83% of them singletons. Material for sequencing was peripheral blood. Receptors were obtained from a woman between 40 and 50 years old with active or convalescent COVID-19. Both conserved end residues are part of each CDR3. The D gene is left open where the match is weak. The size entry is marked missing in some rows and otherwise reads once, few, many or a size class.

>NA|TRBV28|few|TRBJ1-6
CASTPNNSPLHF
TGTGCCAGCACCCCAAATAATTCACCCCTCCACTTT
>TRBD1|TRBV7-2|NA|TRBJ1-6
CASSPHRGRDSPLHF
TGTGCCAGCAGCCCGCACAGGGGCCGGGATTCACCCCTCCACTTT
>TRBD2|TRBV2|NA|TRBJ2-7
CASSEREGREQYF
TGTGCCAGCAGTGAACGGGAGGGCAGGGAGCAGTACTTC
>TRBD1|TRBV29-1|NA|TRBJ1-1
CSSRTGGNTEAFF
TGCAGCTCCAGGACAGGGGGGAACACTGAAGCTTTCTTT
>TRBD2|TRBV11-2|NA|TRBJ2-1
CATSSGSYNEQFF
TGTGCCACCTCTAGCGGCTCCTACAATGAGCAGTTCTTC
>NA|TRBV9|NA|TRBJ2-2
CASSSPSTPGVGELFF
TGTGCCAGCAGCTCACCCTCGACCCCGGGGGTCGGGGAGCTGTTTTTT
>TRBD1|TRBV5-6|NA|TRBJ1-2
CASSLAGQGGFLGYTF
TGTGCCAGCAGCCTAGCCGGACAGGGTGGTTTCTTAGGCTACACCTTC
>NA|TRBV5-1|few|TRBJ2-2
CASSLSGVNTGELFF
TGCGCCAGCAGCTTGTCCGGGGTGAACACCGGGGAGCTGTTTTTT
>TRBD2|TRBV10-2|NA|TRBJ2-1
CASSETSGVNEQFF
TGCGCCAGCAGCGAGACTAGCGGGGTAAATGAGCAGTTCTTC
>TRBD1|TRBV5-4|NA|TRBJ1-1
CASSWGQGDTEAFF
TGTGCCAGCAGCTGGGGACAGGGGGACACTGAAGCTTTCTTT
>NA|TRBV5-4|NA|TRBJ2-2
CASSLNREGGELFF
TGTGCCAGCAGCTTGAACAGGGAAGGCGGGGAGCTGTTTTTT
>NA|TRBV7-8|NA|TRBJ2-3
CASSLRGFTGADTQYF
TGTGCCAGCAGCCTAAGGGGGTTCACCGGGGCAGATACGCAGTATTTT
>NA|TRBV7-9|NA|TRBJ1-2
CASSPPATGLSNYGYTF
TGTGCCAGCAGCCCTCCGGCGACAGGACTCTCTAACTATGGCTACACCTTC